This T cell receptor (beta chain) was sequenced for a study of T-cell reconstitution after alpha-beta-depleted transplantation in children. Germline CDR1 reads SGHRS; CDR2 reads YFSETQ. The CDR3 is made up of 16 amino acids. Trimming removed 2 bases from V and 4 bases from J; junction bases left unmatched: 3. Library preparation (for TCRbeta) was performed with unique molecular identifiers. MiXCR, run by TCRdb on the PCR reads, gives a single entry per CDR3 protein. The sample lists around 400,000 distinct CDR3 sequences, roughly a tenth occurring once. The input for sequencing was PBMCs from the stem cell graft donor, taken from the stem cell graft. The receptor was derived from a human donor who donated a stem cell graft to a child with acute myeloid leukemia. J is TRBJ2-3 and V is TRBV5-1; 14 bases are a match to TRBD2. This CDR3 is CASSFGLAGGPDTQYF. The CDR3 nucleotides read TGCGCCAGCAGCTTCGGACTAGCGGGGGGACCAGATACGCAGTATTTT.